This T cell receptor beta chain is from a study of graft-versus-host responses after intestinal transplantation. Study background: Transplantation in recipients was multivisceral, liver-intestinal, or isolated intestinal.

As to this clone: Its antigen is undetermined.

Findings and caveats of the study: Where graft-donor T cell macrochimerism was present, patients had high graft-versus-host to host-versus-graft clonal ratios in allografts.

Assay: immunoSEQ multiplex PCR; the TCRdb copy retains only in-frame clones and omits some. Of over 70,000 clones in the sample, just under 95% were seen once. Germline CDR1 reads GTSNPN; CDR2 reads SVGIG (reference sequence). The length of the CDR3 is 14 residues. Between the trimmed V and J ends, which lost 1 base and 2 bases, there was a span of 10 bases. The rearrangement uses TRBV30 and TRBJ2-3; no clear D gene. The sample here was unstimulated CD8+ T cells sorted from spleen or lymph node cells, taken before intestinal transplant. This TCR was recovered from a human donor who received an intestinal transplant. The CDR3 DNA is TGTGCCTGGAGTGCCGAGCTAGACACAGATACGCAGTATTTT. Residues: CAWSAELDTDTQYF.